These T cell receptor beta chains were read from a single sample in a study of shared clonotypes between healthy human individuals. Generated by immunoSEQ multiplex PCR, the TCRdb table keeps only in-frame clones and is missing some. The sample lists around 2.3 million clones, approximately 96% occurring once. Sample: naive CD4+ T cells sorted from blood. The receptors stem from a man aged 18-30 years in good health. CDR3s include the opening cysteine and the closing phenylalanine or tryptophan. D genes are given only for firm matches. Some rows mark clone size as missing; the rest say once, few, many or name a class of expanded clone.

TRBD1	.	TRBV2	TRBJ1-6	CASSVRAWDSALPLHF	TGTGCCAGCAGCGTCCGAGCCTGGGACAGCGCGTTGCCCCTCCACTTT
.	.	TRBV6-1	TRBJ2-7	CASSRTALYEQYF	TGTGCCAGCAGTCGGACAGCACTCTACGAGCAGTACTTC
TRBD1	.	TRBV6-1	TRBJ1-6	CATQDRDNSPLHF	TGTGCCACCCAGGACAGGGATAATTCACCCCTCCACTTT
.	.	TRBV27	TRBJ2-7	CASSLLGMGKQYF	TGTGCCAGCAGTTTATTGGGAATGGGGAAGCAGTACTTC
.	.	TRBV15	TRBJ2-7	CATSNRQGLGYEQYF	TGTGCCACCAGCAACAGACAAGGACTGGGCTACGAGCAGTACTTC
.	.	TRBV5-4	TRBJ1-1	CASSLDRNTEAFF	TGTGCCAGCAGCTTGGATAGGAACACTGAAGCTTTCTTT
.	.	TRBV10-2	TRBJ1-6	CASSVSLSSYNSPLHF	TGCGCCAGCAGTGTGTCTCTCAGCTCCTATAATTCACCCCTCCACTTT
.	.	TRBV30	TRBJ1-5	CAWSTGQDQPQHF	TGTGCCTGGAGTACAGGGCAAGATCAGCCCCAGCATTTT
.	.	TRBV10-3	TRBJ1-5	CAISEDAGSNQPQHF	TGTGCCATCAGTGAAGACGCGGGATCAAATCAGCCCCAGCATTTT
TRBD2	.	TRBV6-6	TRBJ2-1	CASSATSGLNEQFF	TGTGCCAGCAGTGCGACTAGCGGGCTAAATGAGCAGTTCTTC
.	.	TRBV5-1	TRBJ1-2	CASGGQGWYGYTF	TGCGCCAGCGGGGGCCAGGGATGGTATGGCTACACCTTC
TRBD2	.	TRBV4-1	TRBJ2-7	CASSQAPGLAGGSPFYEQYF	TGCGCCAGCAGCCAAGCCCCGGGACTAGCTGGAGGCTCTCCATTCTACGAGCAGTACTTC
TRBD1	.	TRBV18	TRBJ2-5	CASSRDRGETQYF	TGTGCCAGCTCACGGGACAGGGGGGAGACCCAGTACTTC
.	.	TRBV5-1	TRBJ1-4	CASSSGLTNEKLFF	TGCGCCAGCAGCTCTGGATTAACTAATGAAAAACTGTTTTTT
.	.	TRBV29-1	TRBJ1-2	CSVEDVGHGYTF	TGCAGCGTTGAGGACGTTGGCCATGGCTACACCTTC
.	once	TRBV18	TRBJ2-7	CASSPSPGAYEQYF	TGTGCCAGCTCACCAAGTCCAGGGGCCTACGAGCAGTACTTC
TRBD1	once	TRBV5-6	TRBJ1-2	CASSETGFLDPNYGYTF	TGTGCCAGCAGCGAGACAGGGTTCCTAGATCCCAACTATGGCTACACCTTC
.	.	TRBV5-1	TRBJ2-3	CASSLGQWTDTQYF	TGCGCCAGCAGCTTGGGCCAGTGGACAGATACGCAGTATTTT
TRBD2	.	TRBV7-9	TRBJ2-5	CASSLKTSGGKYF	TGTGCCAGCAGCTTAAAGACTAGCGGGGGGAAGTACTTC
.	once	TRBV7-2	TRBJ1-1	CASSPSGAVTEAFF	TGTGCCAGCAGCCCTTCGGGGGCCGTGACTGAAGCTTTCTTT
TRBD1	.	TRBV27	TRBJ2-3	CASSQDREYPDTQYF	TGTGCCAGCAGTCAGGACAGGGAGTATCCAGATACGCAGTATTTT
TRBD1	.	TRBV5-6	TRBJ2-5	CASSLGRGRVGETQYF	TGTGCCAGCAGCTTGGGTAGGGGGCGCGTTGGAGAGACCCAGTACTTC
.	once	TRBV19	TRBJ1-3	CASVTAGGNTIYF	TGTGCCAGTGTGACCGCCGGAGGAAACACCATATATTTT
.	.	TRBV27	TRBJ2-2	CASSRSSTGELFF	TGTGCCAGCAGTCGGTCGTCCACCGGGGAGCTGTTTTTT
.	.	TRBV9	TRBJ1-3	CASSPISSGNTIYF	TGTGCCAGCAGCCCTATCTCCTCTGGAAACACCATATATTTT
.	.	TRBV2	TRBJ2-7	CASSLDGNEQYF	TGTGCCAGCAGTTTGGACGGTAACGAGCAGTACTTC
TRBD1	.	TRBV9	TRBJ2-7	CASSGTDRGYEQYF	TGTGCCAGCAGCGGGACAGACAGGGGATACGAGCAGTACTTC
.	.	TRBV28	TRBJ1-4	CATNSPGQGREKLFF	TGTGCCACCAATTCTCCGGGCCAAGGACGAGAAAAACTGTTTTTT